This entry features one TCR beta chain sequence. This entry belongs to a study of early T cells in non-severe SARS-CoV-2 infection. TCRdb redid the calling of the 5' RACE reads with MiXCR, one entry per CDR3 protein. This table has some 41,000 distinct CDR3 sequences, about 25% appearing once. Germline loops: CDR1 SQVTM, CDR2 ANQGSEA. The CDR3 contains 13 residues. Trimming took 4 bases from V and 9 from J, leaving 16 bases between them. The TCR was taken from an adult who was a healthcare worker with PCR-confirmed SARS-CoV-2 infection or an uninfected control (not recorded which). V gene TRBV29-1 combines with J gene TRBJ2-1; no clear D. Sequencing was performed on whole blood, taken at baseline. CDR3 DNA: TGCAGCGTTGGCCCGGATTCCCGCCGTGAGCAGTTCTTC. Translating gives CSVGPDSRREQFF.